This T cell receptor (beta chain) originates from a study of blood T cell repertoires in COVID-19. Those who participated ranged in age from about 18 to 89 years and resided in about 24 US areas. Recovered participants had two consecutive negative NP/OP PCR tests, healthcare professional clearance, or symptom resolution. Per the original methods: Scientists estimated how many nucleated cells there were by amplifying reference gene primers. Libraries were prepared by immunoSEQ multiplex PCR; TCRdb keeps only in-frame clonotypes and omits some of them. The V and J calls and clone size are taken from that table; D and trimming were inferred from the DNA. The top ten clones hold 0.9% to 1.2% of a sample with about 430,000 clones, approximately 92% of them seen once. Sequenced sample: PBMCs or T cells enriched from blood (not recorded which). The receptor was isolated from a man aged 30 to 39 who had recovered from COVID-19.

In nucleotides, the CDR3 is TGTGCCAGCTCACCTCTTCCTCCCGGGACACCGACAGGGACCCAGTACTTC. Its protein product is CASSPLPPGTPTGTQYF. This chain uses TRBV18 with TRBJ2-5, with D perhaps TRBD1 (6 bases). Trimming cost V 3 bases and J 7 bases, with 24 bases left between them. Germline V lookup: CDR1 KGHSH, CDR2 LQKENI. This CDR3 spans 17 amino acids.